This is a list of T cell receptor beta chains from one sample in a study of shared clonotypes between healthy human individuals. The protocol was immunoSEQ multiplex PCR, while the TCRdb copy is restricted to in-frame clones and leaves out a portion. The sample lists about 2.4 million clones, approximately 93% seen once, with around 0.37% in the top ten. Sequencing was carried out using naive CD4+ T cells from PBMCs. The receptors stem from a man aged 18 to 29 in good health. Some clones in this sample may be carry-over from other donors' samples. CDR3s include the opening cysteine and the closing phenylalanine or tryptophan. D genes are given only for firm matches. The size field is filled for only some rows; it gives once, few, many or a size class.

v_call: TRBV10-1; clone_size: -; j_call: TRBJ1-5; d_call: TRBD1; cdr3_nt: TGCGCCAGCATACAGGGGTCGGGCAATCAGCCCCAGCATTTT; cdr3_aa: CASIQGSGNQPQHF
v_call: TRBV27; clone_size: -; j_call: TRBJ1-5; d_call: -; cdr3_nt: TGTGCCAGCAGTTTGAGGAACAATCAGCCCCAGCATTTT; cdr3_aa: CASSLRNNQPQHF
v_call: TRBV5-1; clone_size: -; j_call: TRBJ2-7; d_call: -; cdr3_nt: TGCGCCAGCAGCTTGAGGGAACAGTCCTACGAGCAGTACTTC; cdr3_aa: CASSLREQSYEQYF
v_call: TRBV15; clone_size: -; j_call: TRBJ2-1; d_call: -; cdr3_nt: TGTGCCACCGCCCCGGGGTACAATGAGCAGTTCTTC; cdr3_aa: CATAPGYNEQFF
v_call: TRBV28; clone_size: -; j_call: TRBJ2-7; d_call: -; cdr3_nt: TGTGCCAGCACCTCCCCTGGTGGCAGGGAGTTATACGAGCAGTACTTC; cdr3_aa: CASTSPGGRELYEQYF
v_call: TRBV29-1; clone_size: -; j_call: TRBJ2-1; d_call: -; cdr3_nt: TGCAGCGGAAAGGGTAACTCCTACAATGAGCAGTTCTTC; cdr3_aa: CSGKGNSYNEQFF
v_call: TRBV5-1; clone_size: -; j_call: TRBJ2-5; d_call: -; cdr3_nt: TGCGCCAGCAGTTTGTGGACCCAAGAGACCCAGTACTTC; cdr3_aa: CASSLWTQETQYF
v_call: TRBV7-2; clone_size: once; j_call: TRBJ2-7; d_call: -; cdr3_nt: TGTGCCAGCAACCTCCATCCCCTTCCCGTTGGGCAGTACTTC; cdr3_aa: CASNLHPLPVGQYF
v_call: TRBV19; clone_size: -; j_call: TRBJ1-6; d_call: -; cdr3_nt: TGTGCCAGTAGTATAGGACGGAATTCACCCCTCCACTTT; cdr3_aa: CASSIGRNSPLHF
v_call: TRBV28; clone_size: -; j_call: TRBJ2-7; d_call: -; cdr3_nt: TGTGCCAGCAGTTTACGACCGACTAGCTCCTACGAGCAGTACTTC; cdr3_aa: CASSLRPTSSYEQYF